This passage covers 20 T cell receptor beta chains from one sample sequenced in a study of blood T cell repertoires in COVID-19. Generated by immunoSEQ multiplex PCR, the TCRdb table keeps only in-frame clones and is missing some. Of about 150,000 clones in the sample, 80% to 90% were seen once. Sequenced input: peripheral blood. The receptors stem from a man older than 75 with acute or convalescent COVID-19.

This clone showed up just once. The J gene is TRBJ2-7, the V gene TRBV29-1; D is perhaps TRBD1 (6 bases). CDR1 is SQVTM, CDR2 ANQGSEA, per germline. Trimming removed 0 bases from V and 6 bases from J, with 18 bases in between. CDR3 length: 15 residues. The CDR3 DNA reads as TGCAGCGTTGAAGAAGGAAGGGGGAAGGCAAGCGAGCAGTACTTC. Residues: CSVEEGRGKASEQYF.

The chain employs TRBV18 and TRBJ2-2, with a tentative D call TRBD1 (6 bases). This CDR3 has 15 residues. Trimming took off 0 bases at V and 5 bases at J, with 10 bases between the two ends. Germline CDR1 KGHSH, CDR2 LQKENI. The CDR3: CASSPPSGETGELFF. The DNA of the CDR3 is TGTGCCAGCTCACCACCGTCAGGGGAAACCGGGGAGCTGTTTTTT. Full variable domain (missing parts from reference TRBV18 and TRBJ2-2): NAGVMQNPRHLVRRRGQEARLRCSPMKGHSHVYWYRQLPEEGLKFMVYLQKENIIDESGMPKERFSAEFPKEGPSILRIQQVVRGDSAAYFCASSPPSGETGELFFGEGSRLTVL.

V gene TRBV28 combines with J gene TRBJ1-1; TRBD1 is a possible D gene (5 bases). Trimming left V 6 bases short and J 11 bases short, with 16 bases between. Germline CDR1 and CDR2: MDHEN and SYDVKM. The CDR3 is made up of 12 amino acids. The CDR3 DNA follows: TGTGCCAGCAGGGAGACAGCCCTTGATGCTTTCTTT. Translated, it gives CASRETALDAFF. Complete variable domain (other parts from reference TRBV28 and TRBJ1-1): DVKVTQSSRYLVKRTGEKVFLECVQDMDHENMFWYRQDPGLGLRLIYFSYDVKMKEKGDIPEGYSVSREKKERFSLILESASTNQTSMYLCASRETALDAFFGQGTRLTVV.

This clone was detected once. The V gene is TRBV5-4, the J gene TRBJ2-3; 7 positions agree with TRBD1. The V and J ends lost 2 bases and 5 bases, in that order; junction bases with no gene match: 8. Germline V gene sequence: CDR1 SGHNT, CDR2 YYREEE (reference sequence). The CDR3 extends over 15 amino acids. The CDR3 loop reads CASSFGDRAGDTQYF. The CDR3 nucleotides read TGTGCCAGCAGCTTTGGCGACAGGGCGGGAGATACGCAGTATTTT.

The gene calls are TRBV7-2 and TRBJ2-4, with 7 bases lining up with TRBD2. V lost 5 bases, J lost 9 bases, and 10 bases stayed unmatched. The length of the CDR3 is 14 residues. In germline, CDR1 is SGHTA, CDR2 FQGNSA. CDR3 in amino acids: CASSPGTTASIQYF. CDR3 coding DNA: TGTGCCAGCAGCCCCGGGACTACCGCCAGCATTCAGTACTTC.

The V gene is TRBV9, the J gene TRBJ2-7; 10 bases agree with TRBD2. The germline CDR1 and CDR2 sequences are SGDLS and YYNGEE. V shed 3 bases, J shed 6 bases, and the junction held 12 bases outside the gene matches. The CDR3 is made up of 16 amino acids. CDR3 residues: CASSGGAAGGRREQYF. CDR3 in DNA: TGTGCCAGCAGCGGGGGCGCAGCGGGGGGGCGACGCGAGCAGTACTTC.

The chain is built from TRBV28 and TRBJ1-2, with 8 bases aligning to TRBD1. Germline loops: CDR1 MDHEN, CDR2 SYDVKM. V lost 5 bases and J lost 4; bases outside the gene matches: 12. This CDR3 region has 16 residues. CDR3 sequence (DNA): TGTGCCAGCAGTCGCTACCAGACAGGGGTTAGCTATGGCTACACCTTC. This translates into CASSRYQTGVSYGYTF.

This chain uses TRBV6-5 with TRBJ1-6; 7 bases align to TRBD1. There are 13 residues in the CDR3. With 6 bases clipped from V and 6 bases from J, the junction kept 2 bases outside the gene matches. The V gene's germline CDR1 is MNHEY and CDR2 SVGAGI. CDR3 protein: CASRGTVNSPLHF. CDR3 in DNA: TGTGCCAGCAGGGGGACAGTTAATTCACCCCTCCACTTT.

This chain links TRBV5-1 with TRBJ2-7, with 9 bases fitting TRBD2. Germline V gives CDR1 SGHRS, CDR2 YFSETQ. The CDR3 runs to 15 residues. After removal of 4 bases from V and 4 bases from J, the junction contained 9 bases not matched to a gene. CDR3 loop: CASSPIAGAGYEQYF. DNA of the CDR3: TGCGCCAGCAGCCCGATAGCGGGAGCGGGTTACGAGCAGTACTTC.

V gene TRBV10-3 combines with J gene TRBJ1-1, with a possible D match to TRBD1 (6 bases). Germline lookup yields CDR1 ENHRY and CDR2 SYGVKD. V lost 6 bases and J 2 bases, leaving 13 bases between the germline ends. The CDR3 length is 14 residues. CDR3 sequence: CAISRSGTNTEAFF. As DNA, the CDR3 is TGTGCCATCAGCCGATCCGGGACAAACACTGAAGCTTTCTTT.

This sequence joins TRBV6-5 and TRBJ2-2; TRBD1 matches 8 bases. The V and J ends lost 0 bases and 6 bases, in that order; junction bases with no gene match: 6. This CDR3 region has 16 residues. Germline V gene sequence: CDR1 MNHEY, CDR2 SVGAGI. The CDR3: CASSYSGRGRSGELFF. CDR3 coding DNA: TGTGCCAGCAGTTACTCCGGCAGGGGGCGTTCCGGGGAGCTGTTTTTT.

The CDR3 DNA reads TGTGCCAGCAGCTCCGGACAGGGCCAGCCCCAGCATTTT. This translates into CASSSGQGQPQHF. The J gene is TRBJ1-5, the V gene TRBV7-2; 8 nucleotides align to TRBD1. Germline-derived CDR1 and CDR2 are SGHTA and FQGNSA. This CDR3 contains 13 residues. V shed 4 bases, J shed 7 bases, and the junction held 3 bases outside the gene matches.

This chain links TRBV7-6 with TRBJ2-5; TRBD1 matches 9 bases. J gave up 4 bases and V 1 base, and 16 bases lay outside the gene matches. The CDR3 is 19 residues long. Germline V CDR1 and CDR2: SGHVS, FNYEAQ. The CDR3 bases are TGTGCCAGCAGCTTAGACGGGGGGACAGGGAGTTTTAGTGGAGAGACCCAGTACTTC. Residues: CASSLDGGTGSFSGETQYF.

The chain joins TRBV5-1 to TRBJ2-5, with TRBD2 matching over 11 bases. The CDR3 is made up of 16 amino acids. Per the germline V gene, CDR1 is SGHRS and CDR2 is YFSETQ. The V segment lost 4 bases and the J segment 1 base; nucleotides outside the gene matches: 6. CDR3 in DNA: TGCGCCAGCAGCCGCCAACTAGCGGGGGTCCAAGAGACCCAGTACTTC. Its protein is CASSRQLAGVQETQYF.

The V call is TRBV2, the J call TRBJ1-1, with a possible D match to TRBD1 (6 bases). The CDR3 totals 14 residues. The V end lost 9 bases, the J end lost 2 bases, and 16 bases lay between the germline ends. Looked up from germline, CDR1 is SNHLY and CDR2 is FYNNEI. CDR3 nucleotide sequence: TGTGCCAGAGGGTCCGTACAGGGAAACACTGAAGCTTTCTTT. Protein sequence: CARGSVQGNTEAFF.

The J gene is TRBJ1-1, the V gene TRBV5-1, with 9 bases aligning to TRBD1. The germline CDR1 and CDR2 sequences are SGHRS and YFSETQ. The CDR3 runs to 14 residues. The trim removed 3 bases at V and 6 bases at J, leaving 6 bases unmatched. The chain's CDR3 is CASSSEQGAAEAFF. The CDR3 region has the DNA TGCGCCAGCAGCTCGGAACAGGGGGCCGCTGAAGCTTTCTTT.

J is TRBJ1-1 and V is TRBV5-1; TRBD1 is a possible D gene (5 bases). V shed 0 bases and J shed 2 bases, with 17 bases lying between them. CDR3 size: 17 residues. Germline loops: CDR1 SGHRS, CDR2 YFSETQ. For the CDR3, the DNA is TGCGCCAGCAGCTTGGCGGGTAGTAGGGGCCCAAACACTGAAGCTTTCTTT. Its translation: CASSLAGSRGPNTEAFF. The variable domain in full, with the rest retrieved from reference TRBV5-1 and TRBJ1-1, is KAGVTQTPRYLIKTRGQQVTLSCSPISGHRSVSWYQQTPGQGLQFLFEYFSETQRNKGNFPGRFSGRQFSNSRSEMNVSTLELGDSALYLCASSLAGSRGPNTEAFFGQGTRLTVV.

This clone appeared a single time. The chain has TRBV5-1 and TRBJ1-1, with 8 bases aligning to TRBD1. The CDR3 covers 14 residues. In germline, CDR1 is SGHRS, CDR2 YFSETQ. V was clipped by 4 bases and J by 2 bases; unmatched bases: 4. The CDR3 loop reads CASSHGQGNTEAFF. DNA of the CDR3: TGCGCCAGCAGCCACGGACAGGGCAACACTGAAGCTTTCTTT.

This clone occurred a few times. This rearrangement joins TRBV30 to TRBJ2-7, with D perhaps matching TRBD1 (6 bases). This CDR3 is built from 13 residues. Germline CDR1 reads GTSNPN; CDR2 reads SVGIG (reference sequence). V was trimmed by 2 bases and J by 5 bases, leaving 13 bases between them. The CDR3 sequence: CAWSYRARDEQYF. For the CDR3, the DNA is TGTGCCTGGAGTTACAGGGCGAGGGACGAGCAGTACTTC.

The genes are TRBV5-5 and TRBJ1-4; 7 bases align to TRBD1. The CDR3 consists of 16 residues. V was clipped by 1 base and J by 15 bases; unmatched bases: 18. Germline-derived CDR1 and CDR2 are SGHKS and YYEKEE (reference sequence). The CDR3 nucleotides read TGTGCCAGCAGCTTGCGCCAGGACAGCTCTCACACAGGGGTGTTTTTT. It specifies CASSLRQDSSHTGVFF.